These T cell receptor beta chains were read from a single sample in a study of cytomegalovirus exposure and HLA in healthy donors. The assay was immunoSEQ multiplex PCR, and TCRdb's table has in-frame clones only and misses some. This sample has approximately 200,000 clones, with roughly four fifths found just once. Specimen: PBMCs. The source of these receptors is a woman between 25 and 40 years old in good health and CMV-seropositive. Both conserved end residues are part of each CDR3. A D gene is named only where the DNA matches it firmly. Some rows mark clone size as missing; the rest say once, few, many or name a class of expanded clone.

D	size	V	J	CDR3	DNA
-	-	TRBV29-1	TRBJ1-2	CSVAGVRGGYTF	TGCAGCGTTGCTGGGGTCCGCGGGGGCTACACCTTC
TRBD2	-	TRBV27	TRBJ2-5	CASSFQDTAGTQYF	TGTGCCAGCAGTTTTCAGGACACAGCGGGAACCCAGTACTTC
-	-	TRBV6-5	TRBJ2-3	CASSYSGSRTDTQYF	TGTGCCAGCAGTTACTCGGGGAGCCGCACAGATACGCAGTATTTT
-	few	TRBV7-9	TRBJ2-1	CASSLIEGSVNEQFF	TGTGCCAGCAGCTTAATAGAGGGTTCGGTCAATGAGCAGTTCTTC
TRBD2	-	TRBV9	TRBJ2-7	CASSAQLAGYEQHF	TGTGCCAGCAGCGCCCAACTAGCGGGTTACGAGCAGCACTTC
-	-	TRBV28	TRBJ2-5	CASSSRLEVQYF	TGTGCCAGCAGTTCGAGACTAGAGGTGCAGTACTTC
TRBD2	-	TRBV19	TRBJ2-1	CASSINSGRFNEQFF	TGTGCCAGTAGTATCAATAGCGGGAGGTTCAATGAGCAGTTCTTC
TRBD2	-	TRBV7-2	TRBJ2-3	CASSLTGTSGIGNTQYF	TGTGCCAGCAGCCTCACTGGGACTAGCGGGATTGGAAATACGCAGTATTTT
TRBD2	few	TRBV2	TRBJ2-7	CASMAVAGSYEQYF	TGTGCCAGCATGGCGGTAGCGGGGTCCTACGAGCAGTACTTC
-	-	TRBV19	TRBJ2-5	CASSIWAGETQYF	TGTGCCAGTAGTATATGGGCGGGTGAGACCCAGTACTTC
TRBD1	-	TRBV27	TRBJ2-7	CASSAKGTGGHEQYF	TGTGCCAGCAGCGCTAAGGGGACAGGGGGTCACGAGCAGTACTTC
-	-	TRBV19	TRBJ1-5	CASSIERGNQRRHF	TGTGCCAGTAGTATCGAAAGGGGCAATCAGAGGCGGCATTTT
TRBD1	-	TRBV11-2	TRBJ1-5	CASSLLGGRNQPQHF	TGTGCCAGCAGCTTATTAGGGGGCCGCAATCAGCCCCAGCATTTT
TRBD1	-	TRBV19	TRBJ2-7	CATGQGAYEQYF	TGTGCCACGGGACAGGGGGCCTACGAGCAGTACTTC
TRBD2	-	TRBV5-6	TRBJ2-2	CASSLGGGRAHTGELFF	TGTGCCAGCAGCTTGGGGGGCGGGAGGGCCCACACCGGGGAGCTGTTTTTT
TRBD2	-	TRBV19	TRBJ2-1	CASSIPRGTSGYNEQFF	TGTGCCAGTAGTATTCCGAGGGGGACTAGCGGCTACAATGAGCAGTTCTTC
-	once	TRBV5-4	TRBJ2-3	CASSLQGADTQYF	TGTGCCAGCAGCTTACAGGGCGCAGATACGCAGTATTTT
TRBD1	-	TRBV28	TRBJ1-5	CASSPRGPGNQPQHF	TGTGCCAGCAGTCCCAGGGGGCCAGGGAATCAGCCCCAGCATTTT
-	-	TRBV27	TRBJ1-1	CASSLAAGATEAFF	TGTGCCAGCAGTTTGGCCGCAGGGGCCACTGAAGCTTTCTTT
TRBD2	-	TRBV2	TRBJ2-2	CASSETSGGTGELFF	TGTGCCAGCAGTGAGACTAGCGGGGGAACCGGGGAGCTGTTTTTT